Listed below are T cell receptor beta chains from one sample, sequenced in a study of blood T cell repertoires in COVID-19. Assay: immunoSEQ multiplex PCR; the TCRdb copy retains only in-frame clones and omits some. The profile shows about 220,000 clones, approximately 84% of them singletons. The sample consisted of peripheral blood. The source is a woman in her 30s who had recovered from COVID-19. The CDR3 runs from the conserved cysteine through the conserved F or W. The order of the fields is clone size, D gene, V gene, J gene, CDR3 protein, CDR3 DNA. The D gene is left open where the match is weak. Expanded clones are given a class, and other clones once, few, many or no size at all.

abundance: .
d_gene: TRBD2
v_gene: TRBV12-5
j_gene: TRBJ2-7
CDR3aa: CASGPWAGSGRYEQYF
CDR3nt: TGTGCTAGTGGTCCATGGGCGGGTAGCGGGAGGTACGAGCAGTACTTC

abundance: .
d_gene: .
v_gene: TRBV19
j_gene: TRBJ2-7
CDR3aa: CASSEQVSSYEQYF
CDR3nt: TGTGCCAGTAGTGAACAGGTTTCGTCCTACGAGCAGTACTTC

abundance: .
d_gene: TRBD1
v_gene: TRBV6-6
j_gene: TRBJ1-2
CDR3aa: CASRGGQGTYGYTF
CDR3nt: TGTGCCAGCAGGGGGGGACAGGGGACGTATGGCTACACCTTC

abundance: .
d_gene: .
v_gene: TRBV30
j_gene: TRBJ1-3
CDR3aa: CAFSGDTNTIYF
CDR3nt: TGTGCCTTCTCCGGGGACACCAACACCATATATTTT

abundance: .
d_gene: .
v_gene: TRBV4-1
j_gene: TRBJ2-3
CDR3aa: CASSSGTDEPDTQYF
CDR3nt: TGCGCCAGCAGCTCCGGGACTGACGAACCCGATACGCAGTATTTT

abundance: few
d_gene: TRBD2
v_gene: TRBV18
j_gene: TRBJ2-7
CDR3aa: CASSPGTSGFDEQYF
CDR3nt: TGTGCCAGCTCACCAGGGACTAGCGGGTTCGACGAGCAGTACTTC

abundance: .
d_gene: .
v_gene: TRBV2
j_gene: TRBJ1-1
CDR3aa: CASSDTQTGLSTEAFF
CDR3nt: TGTGCCAGCAGTGACACCCAGACAGGATTGAGCACTGAAGCTTTCTTT

abundance: .
d_gene: TRBD1
v_gene: TRBV2
j_gene: TRBJ2-7
CDR3aa: CASRGIDRGPSYEQYF
CDR3nt: TGTGCCAGCAGAGGGATTGACAGGGGGCCCTCCTACGAGCAGTACTTC

abundance: once
d_gene: .
v_gene: TRBV7-3
j_gene: TRBJ2-1
CDR3aa: CASSLNKGKGEQFF
CDR3nt: TGTGCCAGCAGCTTAAATAAGGGGAAGGGTGAGCAGTTCTTC

abundance: .
d_gene: TRBD2
v_gene: TRBV25-1
j_gene: TRBJ2-3
CDR3aa: CASRLADTDTQYF
CDR3nt: TGTGCCAGCAGACTAGCGGACACAGATACGCAGTATTTT

abundance: .
d_gene: .
v_gene: TRBV19
j_gene: TRBJ1-1
CDR3aa: CASSIFGRGDTEAFF
CDR3nt: TGTGCCAGTAGTATATTTGGCAGGGGAGACACTGAAGCTTTCTTT

abundance: .
d_gene: .
v_gene: TRBV5-1
j_gene: TRBJ1-1
CDR3aa: CASSLVQGEAFF
CDR3nt: TGCGCCAGCAGCTTGGTTCAGGGGGAAGCTTTCTTT

abundance: .
d_gene: .
v_gene: TRBV19
j_gene: TRBJ2-7
CDR3aa: CASAGTPYEQYF
CDR3nt: TGTGCCAGTGCCGGGACTCCGTACGAGCAGTACTTC

abundance: .
d_gene: TRBD2
v_gene: TRBV6-1
j_gene: TRBJ2-2
CDR3aa: CASSEVAGVGTGELFF
CDR3nt: TGTGCCAGCAGTGAGGTAGCGGGAGTAGGAACCGGGGAGCTGTTTTTT

abundance: .
d_gene: TRBD1
v_gene: TRBV6-5
j_gene: TRBJ2-3
CDR3aa: CASRTGGADTQYF
CDR3nt: TGTGCCAGCAGGACAGGGGGCGCAGATACGCAGTATTTT

abundance: .
d_gene: .
v_gene: TRBV23-1
j_gene: TRBJ1-4
CDR3aa: CASSQSRGRPNEKLFF
CDR3nt: TGCGCCAGCAGTCAATCTAGAGGCCGACCTAATGAAAAACTGTTTTTT

abundance: .
d_gene: .
v_gene: TRBV23-1
j_gene: TRBJ1-5
CDR3aa: CASSPRGGASNQPQHF
CDR3nt: TGCGCCAGCAGTCCTAGGGGGGGAGCGAGCAATCAGCCCCAGCATTTT

abundance: .
d_gene: .
v_gene: TRBV4-1
j_gene: TRBJ2-1
CDR3aa: CASSQVVLGGEQFF
CDR3nt: TGCGCCAGCAGCCAAGTTGTCCTCGGAGGGGAGCAGTTCTTC

abundance: .
d_gene: .
v_gene: TRBV5-1
j_gene: TRBJ2-7
CDR3aa: CASSLAAEASYEQYF
CDR3nt: TGCGCCAGCAGCTTGGCCGCGGAGGCCTCCTACGAGCAGTACTTC

abundance: .
d_gene: .
v_gene: TRBV11-2
j_gene: TRBJ1-1
CDR3aa: CASSLVAGSTEAFF
CDR3nt: TGTGCCAGCAGCTTAGTTGCCGGGTCCACTGAAGCTTTCTTT

abundance: .
d_gene: TRBD2
v_gene: TRBV28
j_gene: TRBJ2-1
CDR3aa: CASSLSSGSGEFF
CDR3nt: TGTGCCAGCAGTTTGTCTAGCGGGAGTGGTGAGTTCTTC

abundance: .
d_gene: .
v_gene: TRBV19
j_gene: TRBJ1-5
CDR3aa: CASSMGLRQPQHF
CDR3nt: TGTGCCAGTAGTATGGGTCTGAGGCAGCCCCAGCATTTT

abundance: .
d_gene: TRBD2
v_gene: TRBV5-4
j_gene: TRBJ2-5
CDR3aa: CASSLAGRGQETQYF
CDR3nt: TGTGCCAGCAGCTTGGCGGGGAGGGGACAAGAGACCCAGTACTTC

abundance: .
d_gene: .
v_gene: TRBV19
j_gene: TRBJ2-3
CDR3aa: CASSTVRTDTQYF
CDR3nt: TGTGCCAGTAGTACGGTCCGCACAGATACGCAGTATTTT

abundance: once
d_gene: .
v_gene: TRBV2
j_gene: TRBJ1-2
CDR3aa: CASSTLDSYGYTF
CDR3nt: TGTGCCAGCAGTACCTTAGACAGCTATGGCTACACCTTC

abundance: .
d_gene: TRBD2
v_gene: TRBV7-9
j_gene: TRBJ2-1
CDR3aa: CASSPPRLAGASEQFF
CDR3nt: TGTGCCAGCAGCCCACCTCGACTAGCGGGTGCAAGTGAGCAGTTCTTC

abundance: .
d_gene: TRBD1
v_gene: TRBV28
j_gene: TRBJ1-4
CDR3aa: CASSLLTGSGEKLFF
CDR3nt: TGTGCCAGCAGTTTATTGACAGGGTCGGGCGAAAAACTGTTTTTT

abundance: few
d_gene: .
v_gene: TRBV7-8
j_gene: TRBJ2-4
CDR3aa: CASSYAEGPGQNIQYF
CDR3nt: TGTGCCAGCAGCTACGCGGAGGGACCCGGGCAAAACATTCAGTACTTC

abundance: once
d_gene: .
v_gene: TRBV28
j_gene: TRBJ1-5
CDR3aa: CASSTRVVRNQPQHF
CDR3nt: TGTGCCAGCAGTACTAGGGTGGTTCGCAATCAGCCCCAGCATTTT

abundance: .
d_gene: TRBD2
v_gene: TRBV5-1
j_gene: TRBJ2-7
CDR3aa: CASSFTSGSDHEQYF
CDR3nt: TGCGCCAGCAGTTTTACTAGCGGGAGTGACCACGAGCAGTACTTC

abundance: .
d_gene: TRBD1
v_gene: TRBV5-1
j_gene: TRBJ1-2
CDR3aa: CASSPDRVYGYTF
CDR3nt: TGCGCCAGCAGCCCGGACAGGGTCTATGGCTACACCTTC

abundance: .
d_gene: TRBD1
v_gene: TRBV19
j_gene: TRBJ1-1
CDR3aa: CASSTRDRVNTEAFF
CDR3nt: TGTGCCAGTAGTACCCGGGACAGGGTAAACACTGAAGCTTTCTTT

abundance: once
d_gene: TRBD1
v_gene: TRBV18
j_gene: TRBJ1-4
CDR3aa: CASSPLSQGEKLFF
CDR3nt: TGTGCCAGCTCACCATTATCACAGGGGGAAAAACTGTTTTTT

abundance: .
d_gene: .
v_gene: TRBV28
j_gene: TRBJ1-4
CDR3aa: CASSRLQVGKLFF
CDR3nt: TGTGCCAGCAGTCGCCTTCAGGTTGGAAAACTGTTTTTT